One and the same sample provided the 25 T cell receptor beta chains below, sequenced in a study of T cell responses to AZD1222 COVID-19 vaccine. Sequencing was performed with immunoSEQ multiplex PCR; in TCRdb, only in-frame clones are kept and a portion is missing. The sample records roughly 100,000 clones, roughly 88% being singletons. Sample: peripheral blood, taken on day 0 of AZD1222 vaccination. Receptors originate from an adult in good health.

The count of this clone is one. The rearrangement joins TRBV15 to TRBJ2-5; TRBD1 is a possible D gene (5 bases). This CDR3 has 17 amino acids. With 0 bases removed from V and 5 bases from J, the gap between germline ends came to 19 bases. Germline V CDR1 and CDR2: LNHNV, YYDKDF (reference sequence). CDR3 in DNA: TGTGCCACCAGCAGAGATCTTTTCCAAGGGGCTAGGGAGACCCAGTACTTC. Translating it yields CATSRDLFQGARETQYF.

The CDR3 reads CASKYGETQYF. CDR3 coding DNA: TGTGCCAGCAAGTACGGGGAGACCCAGTACTTC. The V gene is TRBV2, the J gene TRBJ2-5; the D is unclear. CDR1 and CDR2 (germline): SNHLY, FYNNEI. V gave up 7 bases and J gave up 5 bases, with 8 bases separating them. There are 11 residues in the CDR3.

The genes are TRBV2 and TRBJ2-7, with D maybe TRBD2 (6 bases). Germline V gene data show CDR1 as SNHLY and CDR2 as FYNNEI. The V gene lost 5 bases and the J gene lost 4 bases, with 15 bases spanning the gap. The length of the CDR3 is 14 residues. Here the CDR3 reads CASSTWTTLYEQYF. CDR3 nucleotide sequence: TGTGCCAGCAGTACTTGGACTACCCTGTACGAGCAGTACTTC.

The rearrangement joins TRBV3-1 (or the pseudogene TRBV3-2) to TRBJ1-1; D is undetermined. V was pared by 1 base and J by 6 bases, with 9 bases between. This CDR3 contains 13 residues. Germline lookup yields CDR1 LGHDT and CDR2 YNNKEL (reference sequence). CDR3 sequence (DNA): TGTGCCAGCAGCCAAGGCCCCGACTCTGAAGCTTTCTTT. Residues: CASSQGPDSEAFF.

This clone was seen only once. One junction end disagrees with the germline gene, perhaps due to a read error. The gene calls are TRBV6-6 and TRBJ1-2; 8 bases match TRBD1. This CDR3 region has 15 residues. Germline V gives CDR1 MNHNY, CDR2 SVGAGI (reference sequence). CDR3 nucleotide sequence: TGTGCCAGCAGTTCGACAGGGGCGGGTAACTATGGCTACATCTTC. It encodes CASSSTGAGNYGYIF.

This sequence joins TRBV11-2 and TRBJ2-3, with 8 bases matching TRBD1. Germline V gene sequence: CDR1 SGHAT, CDR2 FQNNGV. This CDR3 contains 14 residues. The trim removed 3 bases at V and 3 bases at J, leaving 2 bases unmatched. The CDR3 nucleotides are TGTGCCAGCAGCTTGCACAGGGGGACAGATACGCAGTATTTT. Translated, it gives CASSLHRGTDTQYF.

The rearrangement links TRBV7-9 to TRBJ2-3; D gene ambiguous. The CDR3 is 13 residues long. V lost 3 bases, J lost 2 bases, and 6 bases lay in between. In germline, CDR1 is SEHNR, CDR2 FQNEAQ (reference sequence). The CDR3 bases are TGTGCCAGCAGCTTTTCGGACACAGATACGCAGTATTTT. Amino acid sequence: CASSFSDTDTQYF.

This rearrangement joins TRBV6-5 to TRBJ2-3; 8 bases match TRBD1. Germline V gene sequence: CDR1 MNHEY, CDR2 SVGAGI. This CDR3 is built from 14 residues. V lost 6 bases and J lost 1; bases outside the gene matches: 3. CDR3 coding DNA: TGTGCCAGCAGATCGACAGGGGGCACAGATACGCAGTATTTT. The encoded protein is CASRSTGGTDTQYF.

The chain carries TRBV27 and TRBJ2-3; D remains unclear. The CDR3 runs 14 residues. Trimming took 4 bases from V and 3 from J, leaving 11 bases between them. The V gene's germline CDR1 is MNHEY and CDR2 SMNVEV (reference sequence). The CDR3 reads CASSSPGRTDTQYF. The CDR3 coding sequence is TGTGCCAGCAGTTCACCCGGACGTACAGATACGCAGTATTTT.

The chain employs TRBV5-4 and TRBJ2-1, with 7 bases aligning to TRBD2. The germline V gene encodes CDR1 SGHNT and CDR2 YYREEE (reference sequence). The CDR3 consists of 15 residues. Trimming removed 0 bases from V and 7 bases from J; junction bases left unmatched: 7. This CDR3 is CASSLGGRARNEQFF. Here the CDR3 DNA reads TGTGCCAGCAGCTTGGGGGGGAGGGCCAGGAATGAGCAGTTCTTC.

The J gene is TRBJ2-7, the V gene TRBV10-3, with 14 bases matching TRBD2. This CDR3 has 16 amino acids. Germline V CDR1 and CDR2: ENHRY, SYGVKD. With 3 bases clipped from V and 9 bases from J, the junction kept 10 bases outside the gene matches. In DNA, the CDR3 is TGTGCCATCAGTGATTACTCCGGGACTAGCGGGGGCGGGCAGTACTTC. Protein product: CAISDYSGTSGGGQYF.

The genes are TRBV4-2 and TRBJ1-1; a possible D gene is TRBD1 (5 bases). The germline V gene has CDR1 LGHNA and CDR2 YNFKEQ. This CDR3 has 16 amino acids. V lost 0 bases to trimming and J lost 1 base, with 12 bases between them. CDR3 loop: CASSQDLSQGNTEAFF. The CDR3 bases are TGTGCCAGCAGCCAAGATTTGAGTCAGGGGAACACTGAAGCTTTCTTT.

The V gene is TRBV2, the J gene TRBJ1-4; D may be TRBD1 (5 bases). With 2 bases removed from V and 6 bases from J, the gap between germline ends came to 10 bases. This CDR3 has 14 residues. The germline gives CDR1 SNHLY, CDR2 FYNNEI. CDR3 sequence: CASSETGGYEKLFF. CDR3 coding DNA: TGTGCCAGCAGTGAAACGGGGGGTTATGAAAAACTGTTTTTT.

This clone was observed a handful of times. V usage is TRBV11-2 and J usage is TRBJ1-2; possibly TRBD1 for D (5 bases). V gave up 4 bases and J gave up 8 bases, with 17 bases separating them. The CDR3 covers 14 residues. CDR1 is SGHAT, CDR2 FQNNGV, per germline. CDR3 protein: CASSSTGTKGGYTF. The DNA for the CDR3 is TGTGCCAGCAGCTCGACCGGGACCAAAGGGGGCTACACCTTC.

The gene calls are TRBV7-2 and TRBJ1-2, with 9 bases fitting TRBD1. Germline trimming cut 5 bases from V and 4 bases from J; bases unmatched to any gene: 11. CDR3 length equals 16 residues. Germline CDR1 and CDR2: SGHTA and FQGNSA. The CDR3 reads CASSPWTGDSSYGYTF. The CDR3 region has the DNA TGTGCCAGCAGCCCCTGGACAGGGGACAGTAGCTATGGCTACACCTTC.

This clone was picked up a small number of times. This chain connects TRBV9 to TRBJ2-2; D possibly matches TRBD1 or TRBD2 (5 bases each). Trimming stripped 2 bases from V and 2 bases from J, with 10 bases between. The germline CDR1 and CDR2 sequences are SGDLS and YYNGEE. CDR3 size: 15 residues. The CDR3 coding sequence is TGTGCCAGCAGCGTTGGGACGGTAAACACCGGGGAGCTGTTTTTT. Translating gives CASSVGTVNTGELFF.

The chain recombines TRBV4-1 with TRBJ2-7; D not resolved. The CDR3 contains 13 residues. Germline V lookup: CDR1 MGHRA, CDR2 YSYEKL. V was shortened by 8 bases and J by 3 bases, with 14 bases between the two germline ends. The CDR3 DNA sequence: TGCGCCAGCTCCGCCGGGCTGATCTACGAGCAGTACTTC. This translates into CASSAGLIYEQYF.

This rearrangement joins TRBV3-1 (or the pseudogene TRBV3-2) to TRBJ2-4, with D possibly TRBD1 on 6 matching bases. CDR1 is LGHDT, CDR2 YNNKEL, per germline (reference sequence). The CDR3 length is 18 residues. V was shortened by 0 bases and J by 1 base, with 16 bases between the two germline ends. The CDR3 sequence is CASSQDLTGSNAKNIQYF. The CDR3, as DNA: TGTGCCAGCAGCCAAGATCTTACAGGGAGTAACGCCAAAAACATTCAGTACTTC.

The chain joins TRBV7-9 to TRBJ1-1; the D gene is possibly TRBD1 (6 bases). CDR1 SEHNR and CDR2 FQNEAQ come from the germline V gene (reference sequence). Trimming took 3 bases from V and 7 from J, leaving 15 bases between them. The CDR3 sequence is 14 residues long. DNA of the CDR3: TGTGCCAGCAGCTTGAGTGGGACATCCAATGAAGCTTTCTTT. Translation gives CASSLSGTSNEAFF.

The sample holds one count of this clone. The rearrangement links TRBV29-1 to TRBJ1-2; D not resolved. The CDR3 contains 14 residues. Germline CDR1 is SQVTM and CDR2 is ANQGSEA. The V end was cut by 1 base, the J end by 7 bases, with 16 bases between. The CDR3 nucleotides are TGCAGCGTTGAAGTCAGTGGACGGGCATCTGGCTACACCTTC. Its protein is CSVEVSGRASGYTF.

This chain uses TRBV19 with TRBJ2-5; D is ambiguous. Per the germline V gene, CDR1 is LNHDA and CDR2 is SQIVND (reference sequence). V gave up 4 bases and J gave up 3 bases, with 9 bases separating them. The CDR3 consists of 13 residues. CDR3 coding DNA: TGTGCCAGTAGTACAGACTTTGAAGAGACCCAGTACTTC. This codes for CASSTDFEETQYF.

The chain joins TRBV5-6 to TRBJ1-6, with 7 bases fitting TRBD1. The length of the CDR3 is 15 residues. Germline V gives CDR1 SGHDT, CDR2 YYEEEE. The V gene end was trimmed by 3 bases and the J gene end by 7 bases; junction bases not matched to a gene: 7. CDR3: CASSWWDRYNSPLHF. The CDR3 DNA follows: TGTGCCAGCAGCTGGTGGGACAGATACAATTCACCCCTCCACTTT. The full variable domain, with the rest looked up from reference TRBV5-6 and TRBJ1-6, is DAGVTQSPTHLIKTRGQQVTLRCSPKSGHDTVSWYQQALGQGPQFIFQYYEEEERQRGNFPDRFSGHQFPNYSSELNVNALLLGDSALYLCASSWWDRYNSPLHFGNGTRLTVT.

The V gene is TRBV28, the J gene TRBJ2-2, with a possible D match to TRBD2 (6 bases). The ends were cut back, 8 bases at V and 7 bases at J, with 14 bases in the middle. Germline assignment: CDR1 MDHEN and CDR2 SYDVKM. The length of the CDR3 is 13 residues. CDR3 protein: CASGTGSVGELFF. DNA of the CDR3: TGTGCCAGCGGCACCGGGAGCGTCGGGGAGCTGTTTTTT.

This rearrangement joins TRBV4-1 to TRBJ1-1, with 7 bases identical to TRBD1. The CDR3 consists of 16 residues. Unmatched junction bases numbered 9, after V lost 3 bases and J lost 2 bases. Germline CDR1 and CDR2: MGHRA and YSYEKL. CDR3 DNA sequence: TGCGCCAGCAGCCAGGGGCCTGGACAGGTAAACACTGAAGCTTTCTTT. This translates into CASSQGPGQVNTEAFF.

The V and J genes are TRBV27 and TRBJ2-7, with unresolved D. V was shortened by 9 bases and J by 0 bases, with 12 bases between the two germline ends. Germline CDR1 and CDR2: MNHEY and SMNVEV (reference sequence). This CDR3 region has 13 residues. The CDR3 DNA reads TGTGCCAGTTCGTTCGGGCACTCCTACGAGCAGTACTTC. Amino acid sequence: CASSFGHSYEQYF.